This entry concerns a single T cell receptor beta chain. Its antigen is unidentified. CDR3 length: 13 residues. Germline-derived CDR1 and CDR2 are SEHNR and FQNEAQ (reference sequence). V dropped 5 bases and J dropped 4 bases, with 11 bases sitting between them. Purified naive CD4+ T cells were depleted of CD25+ Tregs. Study-level points and caveats: Tumor memory CD4+ T cell TCR gene usage was found to cluster with blood and lymph node memory CD4+ cells and with lymph node naive CD4+ cells. Tumor-infiltrating Treg TCR alpha and beta sequences overlapped most with tumor naive CD4+ T cells, then blood naive.

TCRdb redid the calling of the 5' RACE reads with MiXCR, one entry per CDR3 protein. This table has around 43,000 distinct CDR3 sequences, around 18% appearing once. The sequence derives from a female donor with breast cancer. The rearrangement links TRBV7-9 to TRBJ1-1; no definite D call. The sequenced material came from naive CD4+ T cells sorted from a lymph node. The subset is: naive CD4+ T cells, CD4+CD45RA+CD25-. CDR3 DNA: TGTGCCAGCAGCAGAACCCAAGGCACTGAAGCTTTCTTT. It translates to CASSRTQGTEAFF.